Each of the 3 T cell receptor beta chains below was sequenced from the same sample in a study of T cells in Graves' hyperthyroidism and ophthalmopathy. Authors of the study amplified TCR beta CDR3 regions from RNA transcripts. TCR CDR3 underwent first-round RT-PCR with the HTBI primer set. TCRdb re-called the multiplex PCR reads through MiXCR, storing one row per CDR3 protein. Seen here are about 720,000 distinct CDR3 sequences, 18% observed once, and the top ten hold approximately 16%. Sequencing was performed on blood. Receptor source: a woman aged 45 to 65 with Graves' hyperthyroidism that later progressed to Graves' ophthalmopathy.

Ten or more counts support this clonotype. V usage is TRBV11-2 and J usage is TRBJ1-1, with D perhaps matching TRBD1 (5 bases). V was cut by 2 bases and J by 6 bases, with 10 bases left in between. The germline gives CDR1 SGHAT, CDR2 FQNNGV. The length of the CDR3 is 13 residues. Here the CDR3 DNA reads TGTGCCAGCAGCTTACCGGGGGGAGCTGAAGCTTTCTTT. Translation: CASSLPGGAEAFF.

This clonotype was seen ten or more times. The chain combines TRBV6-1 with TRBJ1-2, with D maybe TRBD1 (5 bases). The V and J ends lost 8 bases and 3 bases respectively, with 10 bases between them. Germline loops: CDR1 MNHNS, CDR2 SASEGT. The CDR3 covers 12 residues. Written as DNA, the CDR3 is TGTGCCAGCCACCCGGGGGACTATGGCTACACCTTC. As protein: CASHPGDYGYTF.

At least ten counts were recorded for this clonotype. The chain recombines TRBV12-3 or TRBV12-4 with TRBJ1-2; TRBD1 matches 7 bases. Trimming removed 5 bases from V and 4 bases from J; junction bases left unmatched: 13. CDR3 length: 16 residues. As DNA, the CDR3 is TGTGCCAGCAGTGAAGAACGGGACAGTGTCATCTATGGCTACACCTTC. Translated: CASSEERDSVIYGYTF.